The 9 T cell receptor beta chains reported below all come from one sample, sequenced in a study of regulatory T cells in long-lasting Graves disease listed by TCRdb under 2021. Library preparation was by multiplex PCR. Data came from an Illumina HiSeq 4000. TCR beta libraries were built with iRepertoire HTBI primers and Arm-PCR amplification of CDR3 regions. The public sequencing data were trimmed at Q25 with fastp and processed into clonotypes with MiXCR by TCRdb, which kept only in-frame beta chains. Every entry covers one CDR3 protein and lists the most common genes and DNA from its rows. This sample is represented by some 440,000 distinct CDR3 sequences; roughly 20% of them were singletons. 7% to 10% of the sample is taken by the ten largest. Sample time point, as interpreted from the label and publication: persistent/refractory GD, antithyroid drugs over 5 years with positive TRAb. For both TCR sequencing and RNA sequencing, RNA was extracted from PBMCs in TRIzol.

Sequencing used peripheral blood mononuclear cells (PBMCs), obtained when the disease was refractory, from a patient treated with antithyroid drugs. Source of these receptors: a female donor with Graves disease.

This clonotype was counted at least ten times. V usage is TRBV27 and J usage is TRBJ1-2, with TRBD1 as a possible D gene (6 bases). The CDR3 runs 12 residues. Germline V gene sequence: CDR1 MNHEY, CDR2 SMNVEV (reference sequence). The germline V and J ends were trimmed by 8 bases and 5 bases, with 12 bases remaining between them. The CDR3 sequence is CASSPTGYGYTF. In DNA form, the CDR3 reads TGTGCCAGCTCCCCGACAGGATATGGCTACACCTTC.

The rearrangement joins TRBV7-2 to TRBJ2-7; TRBD2 matches at 7 bases. The CDR3 extends over 15 amino acids. Trimming at V came to 5 bases and at J to 5 bases, leaving 12 bases not matched to a gene. Germline values: CDR1 SGHTA, CDR2 FQGNSA. The CDR3 reads CASSPTISGPHEQYF. DNA of the CDR3: TGTGCCAGCAGCCCCACGATTAGCGGGCCCCACGAGCAGTACTTC.

The V call is TRBV7-9, the J call TRBJ2-7; D gene uncertain. Germline assignment: CDR1 SEHNR and CDR2 FQNEAQ (reference sequence). V lost 8 bases to trimming and J lost 1 base, with 15 bases between them. The CDR3 spans 14 residues. The CDR3 bases are TGTGCCAGCGGAACGGACCGGAGTTCCTACGAGCAGTACTTC. Translated: CASGTDRSSYEQYF.

V and J are TRBV5-1 and TRBJ2-6, with 9 positions matching TRBD1. V trimming: 1 base; J trimming: 0 bases; junction bases outside the gene matches: 5. The germline gives CDR1 SGHRS, CDR2 YFSETQ. The CDR3 runs to 18 residues. CDR3 protein: CASSLMGTGISGANVLTF. In DNA form, the CDR3 reads TGCGCCAGCAGCTTGATGGGGACAGGGATCTCTGGGGCCAACGTCCTGACTTTC.

This clonotype has at least ten counts. The rearrangement uses TRBV5-1 and TRBJ2-7; 7 positions agree with TRBD1. Per the germline V gene, CDR1 is SGHRS and CDR2 is YFSETQ. CDR3 size: 14 residues. The V segment lost 4 bases and the J segment 3 bases; nucleotides outside the gene matches: 7. The CDR3 DNA reads as TGCGCCAGCAGCACAAACAGGGGCGGCTACGAGCAGTACTTC. It codes for CASSTNRGGYEQYF.

This clonotype appeared many times. This chain links TRBV6-1 with TRBJ2-5, with TRBD2 matching 8 bases. V lost 8 bases, J lost 4 bases, and 9 bases stayed unmatched. Germline assignment: CDR1 MNHNS and CDR2 SASEGT. This CDR3 has 14 amino acids. Here the CDR3 DNA reads TGTGCCAGCGCCGGAGCGGGAGAAACAGAGACCCAGTACTTC. The encoded protein is CASAGAGETETQYF.

This clonotype was observed a few times. V gene TRBV4-1 combines with J gene TRBJ1-2; no clear D. Germline CDR1 reads MGHRA; CDR2 reads YSYEKL. There are 18 residues in the CDR3. The V gene lost 0 bases and the J gene lost 6 bases, with 23 bases spanning the gap. The CDR3 DNA is TGCGCCAGCAGCCAAGACCCCGTAGGGCTGTGGTCTGGGGATGGCTACACCTTC. This codes for CASSQDPVGLWSGDGYTF.

This clonotype occurred many times. The chain recombines TRBV6-1 with TRBJ1-1; tentatively, D is TRBD1 (5 bases). The germline V gene has CDR1 MNHNS and CDR2 SASEGT. The CDR3 extends over 15 amino acids. The ends were cut back, 6 bases at V and 4 bases at J, with 18 bases in the middle. CDR3 amino acids: CASRDSGMPSTEAFF. The CDR3 DNA is TGTGCCAGCAGAGACTCAGGGATGCCGTCCACTGAAGCTTTCTTT.

This clonotype turned up a few times. V usage is TRBV6-1 and J usage is TRBJ1-1; D perhaps matches TRBD1 (5 bases). V was shortened by 4 bases and J by 5 bases, with 11 bases between the two germline ends. The CDR3 extends over 13 amino acids. Germline CDR1 reads MNHNS; CDR2 reads SASEGT. CDR3 protein: CASSVGGWTEAFF. The DNA of the CDR3 is TGTGCCAGCAGTGTGGGGGGGTGGACTGAAGCTTTCTTT.